The sequence of this T cell receptor beta chain was determined in a study of cytomegalovirus exposure and HLA in healthy donors. Only a few counts were recorded for this clone. Its antigen is not known. Germline-derived CDR1 and CDR2 are SGHAT and FQNNGV. V lost 6 bases and J 5 bases, leaving 13 bases between the germline ends. The CDR3 has 14 amino acids. Whole-study findings and limits: A previous analysis found most TCR beta V segments productive roughly 87% or roughly 30% of the time.

The PCR ran on 60 Vbeta and 13 Jbeta primers. Method: immunoSEQ multiplex PCR; TCRdb's copy keeps in-frame clones and lacks some. The sample lists about 200,000 clones; approximately 85% were seen once. The sequenced material came from PBMCs. This TCR derives from a woman aged 45-60 years in good health and CMV-seronegative. The chain combines TRBV11-2 with TRBJ1-4, with D hard to call. CDR3 residues: CASSSLRGNEKLFF. CDR3 DNA: TGTGCCAGCAGTTCCCTGCGGGGAAATGAAAAACTGTTTTTT.